These 27 T cell receptor beta chains share one sample of origin, sequenced in a study of CD8 T cells in ankylosing spondylitis. TCRdb ran MiXCR on the 5' RACE reads and lists one entry per CDR3 protein. The sample lists approximately 90,000 distinct CDR3 sequences; 8% to 10% were seen once. Material: blood, either unsorted or a sorted T cell fraction (not recorded which). The receptors were gathered from a male donor with ankylosing spondylitis or in good health (not recorded which).

The chain couples TRBV6-5 to TRBJ2-7, with 7 bases matching TRBD2. This CDR3 spans 15 amino acids. Germline CDR1 is MNHEY and CDR2 is SVGAGI. J gave up 2 bases and V 0 bases, and 4 bases lay outside the gene matches. CDR3 sequence: CASSYSIRGAYEQYF. Written as DNA, the CDR3 is TGTGCCAGCAGTTACTCGATACGGGGGGCCTACGAGCAGTACTTC.

This clonotype appeared many times. The chain has TRBV21-1 and TRBJ1-2. TRBV21-1 is classified as a pseudogene. The CDR3 has 12 amino acids. The CDR3 sequence: CASSGTAAGYTF. The CDR3 DNA reads TGTGCCAGCAGCGGGACAGCGGCCGGCTACACCTTC.

A few counts support this clonotype. A much larger clone differs by one base, so this may be a read error. The CDR3 DNA reads as TGCAGTGCTTGGGGGGACACTGAAGCTTTCTTT. Its translation: CSAWGDTEAFF. The chain uses TRBV20-1 and TRBJ1-1; D is perhaps TRBD1 (5 bases). CDR1 DFQATT and CDR2 SNEGSKA come from the germline V gene (reference sequence). Trimming took 5 bases from V and 3 from J, leaving 7 bases between them. The CDR3 spans 11 residues.

This clonotype was observed many times. The gene calls are TRBV20-1 and TRBJ2-7; the D gene is possibly TRBD2 (5 bases). Trimming left V 0 bases short and J 2 bases short, with 11 bases between. The CDR3 consists of 14 residues. The germline gives CDR1 DFQATT, CDR2 SNEGSKA (reference sequence). CDR3 nucleotide sequence: TGCAGTGCTAGAGATCCTGAGGGAACCTACGAGCAGTACTTC. Residues: CSARDPEGTYEQYF.

As concerns this clonotype: A read error may be the cause here, since a much bigger clone is one base away. This chain uses TRBV5-5 with TRBJ2-1; TRBD1 agrees at 9 bases. The CDR3 has 15 amino acids. J was trimmed by 5 bases and V by 1 base; bases with no gene match: 4. The germline V gene encodes CDR1 SGHKS and CDR2 YYEKEE (reference sequence). CDR3 sequence reads: CASSLWGQGNNEQFF. CDR3 nucleotide sequence: TGTGCCAGCAGCTTGTGGGGACAGGGTAACAATGAGCAGTTCTTC.

This clonotype was counted ten times or more. In DNA, the CDR3 is TGCGCCAGCAGCTTGGAAGTCCAAGAGACCCAGTACTTC. It specifies CASSLEVQETQYF. The chain recombines TRBV5-1 with TRBJ2-5; D is ambiguous. The CDR3 totals 13 residues. V was pared by 0 bases and J by 1 base, with 4 bases between. The germline V gene has CDR1 SGHRS and CDR2 YFSETQ.

The chain employs TRBV7-2 and TRBJ2-7; 7 positions agree with TRBD2. The CDR3 is 15 residues long. Looked up from germline, CDR1 is SGHTA and CDR2 is FQGNSA. The junction had 9 bases not matched to a gene; V was cut back by 5 bases and J by 2 bases. Written as DNA, the CDR3 is TGTGCCAGCAGCCGTGAAGCGGGGCGCCCCTACGAGCAGTACTTC. It yields the protein CASSREAGRPYEQYF. Looking up the rest from reference TRBV7-2 and TRBJ2-7 gives the full variable domain: GAGVSQSPSNKVTEKGKDVELRCDPISGHTALYWYRQSLGQGLEFLIYFQGNSAPDKSGLPSDRFSAERTGGSVSTLTIQRTQQEDSAVYLCASSREAGRPYEQYFGPGTRLTVT.

Concerning this clonotype: A single base separates this from a much larger clone, so it may be a read error. This chain connects TRBV11-2 to TRBJ2-7; 8 bases agree with TRBD1. The germline V gene encodes CDR1 SGHAT and CDR2 FQNNGV. J gave up 0 bases and V 5 bases, and 9 bases lay outside the gene matches. This CDR3 contains 16 residues. The CDR3 DNA reads as TGTGCCAGCAGCACTATCCGGGACAGGCCCTCCTACGAGCAGTACTTC. Protein sequence: CASSTIRDRPSYEQYF.

This clonotype was seen many times. The chain links TRBV4-3 to TRBJ2-5; no firm D call. Germline CDR1 reads LGHNA; CDR2 reads YSLEER. The V end lost 3 bases, the J end lost 5 bases, and 19 bases lay between the germline ends. The CDR3 is 16 amino acids. Here the CDR3 reads CASSQVARPPRETQYF. Written as DNA, the CDR3 is TGCGCCAGCAGCCAGGTTGCACGCCCTCCGCGGGAGACCCAGTACTTC.

This clonotype has a count of ten or more. V and J are TRBV20-1 and TRBJ2-3, with 13 bases matching TRBD2. V was clipped by 5 bases and J by 0 bases; unmatched bases: 17. Germline V lookup: CDR1 DFQATT, CDR2 SNEGSKA (reference sequence). CDR3 length: 20 residues. CDR3 sequence: CSASPPTSGGLSYSTDTQYF. DNA of the CDR3: TGCAGTGCTTCGCCCCCGACTAGCGGGGGGCTCTCATATAGCACAGATACGCAGTATTTT.

The chain has TRBV27 and TRBJ1-1; TRBD1 agrees at 9 bases. Germline V gives CDR1 MNHEY, CDR2 SMNVEV (reference sequence). After removal of 8 bases from V and 6 bases from J, the junction contained 4 bases not matched to a gene. The CDR3 runs 12 residues. CDR3 amino acids: CASGTGLAEAFF. In nucleotides, the CDR3 is TGTGCCAGCGGGACAGGGCTCGCTGAAGCTTTCTTT.

In its sample, this clonotype was seen many times. The chain joins TRBV9 to TRBJ1-1; a possible D gene is TRBD1 (5 bases). From germline, CDR1 is SGDLS and CDR2 YYNGEE. This CDR3 region has 16 residues. Trimming cost V 0 bases and J 1 base, with 13 bases left between them. CDR3 nucleotide sequence: TGTGCCAGCAGCGTAGATCCGGGGACGTGGAACACTGAAGCTTTCTTT. This sequence encodes CASSVDPGTWNTEAFF.

In this sample, this clonotype turned up many times. The CDR3 spells CASSPMGGQNSYEQYF. CDR3 nucleotide sequence: TGTGCCAGCAGTCCTATGGGGGGGCAAAACTCCTACGAGCAGTACTTC. The J gene is TRBJ2-7, the V gene TRBV7-2; perhaps TRBD2 as D (7 bases). The CDR3 has 16 amino acids. Between the trimmed V and J ends, which lost 6 bases and 0 bases, there was a span of 18 bases. Germline V CDR1 and CDR2: SGHTA, FQGNSA.

A remark on this clonotype: Just one base apart from a much larger clone, this may be a read error. The rearrangement links TRBV12-3 or TRBV12-4 to TRBJ2-1; the match to TRBD2 covers 9 bases. The CDR3 has 16 residues. The CDR3 region has the DNA TGTGTCAGCAGTTTAGGGCGGGGGGGATCCTACAATGAGCAGTTCTTC. Translating it yields CVSSLGRGGSYNEQFF.

The chain couples TRBV4-1 to TRBJ2-5, with 7 bases lining up with TRBD1. Germline V CDR1 and CDR2: MGHRA, YSYEKL. This CDR3 spans 13 amino acids. V gave up 4 bases and J gave up 6 bases; unmatched junction bases: 5. The CDR3 DNA reads TGCGCCAGCAGCCTTGACAGGGAGCAGACCCAGTACTTC. This codes for CASSLDREQTQYF.

Many counts were recorded for this clonotype. The chain links TRBV5-1 to TRBJ2-1, with 7 bases matching TRBD2. The CDR3 sequence is 14 residues long. Trimming at V came to 7 bases and at J to 8 bases, leaving 12 bases not matched to a gene. Germline-derived CDR1 and CDR2 are SGHRS and YFSETQ. CDR3 in amino acids: CASFPGLSNHEQFF. Written as DNA, the CDR3 is TGCGCCAGCTTCCCGGGACTAAGCAACCATGAGCAGTTCTTC. Using reference TRBV5-1 and TRBJ2-1 for the parts outside the CDR3, the full variable domain is KAGVTQTPRYLIKTRGQQVTLSCSPISGHRSVSWYQQTPGQGLQFLFEYFSETQRNKGNFPGRFSGRQFSNSRSEMNVSTLELGDSALYLCASFPGLSNHEQFFGPGTRLTVL.

This clonotype was observed a handful of times. V and J are TRBV7-8 and TRBJ2-1, with 10 nucleotides matching TRBD1. The junction had 7 bases not matched to a gene; V was cut back by 5 bases and J by 0 bases. Germline V CDR1 and CDR2: SGHVS, FQNEAQ. This CDR3 has 17 residues. The DNA of the CDR3 is TGTGCCAGCAGCCCACGCCGGGACAGGGGCTCCTACAATGAGCAGTTCTTC. Its protein is CASSPRRDRGSYNEQFF.

The CDR3 reads CASSQAGDYEQYF. Written as DNA, the CDR3 is TGCGCCAGCAGCCAAGCAGGGGACTACGAGCAGTACTTC. This chain joins TRBV4-3 and TRBJ2-7; TRBD1 is a possible D gene (6 bases). The length of the CDR3 is 13 residues. Germline loops: CDR1 LGHNA, CDR2 YSLEER. V lost 1 base and J 3 bases, leaving 7 bases between the germline ends.

There are many counts of this clonotype. The genes are TRBV10-3 and TRBJ2-2; TRBD1 or TRBD2 may be the D gene (5 bases each). Germline V lookup: CDR1 ENHRY, CDR2 SYGVKD. The CDR3 loop spans 16 amino acids. V was pared by 5 bases and J by 4 bases, with 17 bases between. The CDR3: CAISSRLAGTTGELFF. The DNA for the CDR3 is TGTGCCATCAGTTCCAGACTGGCAGGGACCACCGGGGAGCTGTTTTTT.

This clonotype was counted only a few times. J is TRBJ2-5 and V is TRBV11-2; the match to TRBD1 covers 8 bases. This CDR3 has 15 amino acids. With V trimmed by 0 bases and J by 5 bases, 5 bases remained unmatched. The germline V gene encodes CDR1 SGHAT and CDR2 FQNNGV. CDR3 sequence: CASSLDPQGAETQYF. The CDR3 nucleotides are TGTGCCAGCAGCTTAGATCCCCAGGGGGCTGAGACCCAGTACTTC.

This clonotype was detected only a few times. This clone may be a read error of a much larger clone one base away. The chain is built from TRBV6-5 and TRBJ2-5; D tentatively fits TRBD1 or TRBD2 (5 bases each). CDR1 is MNHEY, CDR2 SVGAGI, per germline. V lost 2 bases, J lost 4 bases, and 5 bases lay in between. CDR3 length: 12 amino acids. The CDR3 nucleotides read TGTGCCAGCAGTTACGGGGGAGAGACCCAGTACTTC. Translation gives CASSYGGETQYF.

This clonotype has ten or more counts. The J gene is TRBJ2-3, the V gene TRBV20-1; TRBD2 matches 9 bases. Germline-derived CDR1 and CDR2 are DFQATT and SNEGSKA (reference sequence). J gave up 6 bases and V 3 bases, and 10 bases lay outside the gene matches. CDR3 length: 15 amino acids. Here the CDR3 reads CSARGLAQFVDTQYF. For the CDR3, the DNA is TGCAGTGCTAGGGGACTAGCCCAGTTTGTCGATACGCAGTATTTT.

This clonotype has at least ten counts. The genes are TRBV12-3 or TRBV12-4 and TRBJ2-5, with D unresolved. This CDR3 comprises 13 residues. V gave up 6 bases and J gave up 5 bases, with 13 bases separating them. The CDR3 DNA is TGTGCCAGCAGCAGAAGGGCGATGGAGACCCAGTACTTC. Amino acids: CASSRRAMETQYF.

The sample holds many counts of this clonotype. The J gene is TRBJ2-1, the V gene TRBV5-4; the D call may be TRBD1 or TRBD2 (5 bases each). The CDR3 sequence is 15 residues long. Germline loops: CDR1 SGHNT, CDR2 YYREEE (reference sequence). V gave up 1 base and J gave up 1 base, with 9 bases separating them. Here the CDR3 reads CASSLRDHSYNEQFF. The CDR3 region has the DNA TGTGCCAGCAGCTTGAGGGACCATTCCTACAATGAGCAGTTCTTC. Combining the CDR3 with reference TRBV5-4 and TRBJ2-1 gives the whole variable domain ETGVTQSPTHLIKTRGQQVTLRCSSQSGHNTVSWYQQALGQGPQFIFQYYREEENGRGNFPPRFSGLQFPNYSSELNVNALELDDSALYLCASSLRDHSYNEQFFGPGTRLTVL.

This clonotype is a singleton in its sample. Possible read error: a much larger clone is one base away. The chain couples TRBV5-6 to TRBJ1-1; D is unclear. Per the germline V gene, CDR1 is SGHDT and CDR2 is YYEEEE. This CDR3 contains 14 residues. In DNA form, the CDR3 reads TGTGCCAGCAGCCCCCGCAGGATGAACACTGAAACTTTCTTT. It codes for CASSPRRMNTETFF.

This clonotype was observed many times. The chain is built from TRBV12-3 or TRBV12-4 and TRBJ1-5; possible D gene TRBD1, 5 bases. CDR3 length equals 13 residues. Trimming removed 3 bases at V and 7 bases at J, with 10 bases between. This CDR3 reads CASSFFQGQPQHF. The CDR3 nucleotides are TGTGCCAGCAGTTTTTTCCAGGGCCAGCCCCAGCATTTT.

The chain carries TRBV2 and TRBJ2-7, with TRBD1 identical over 9 bases. V lost 5 bases and J lost 3; bases outside the gene matches: 8. In germline, CDR1 is SNHLY, CDR2 FYNNEI. The CDR3 has 15 residues. CDR3 residues: CASSPPGQGYYEQYF. For the CDR3, the DNA is TGTGCCAGCAGTCCCCCGGGACAGGGCTACTACGAGCAGTACTTC.